This T cell receptor (beta chain) was identified during a study of blood T cell repertoires in COVID-19. Overall study context: COVID-19 samples collected from the United States, Italy and Spain covered acute and convalescent phases. Sample material is recorded as cDNA or gDNA derived from T cells, B-cell-depleted T cells, or PBMCs.

The method was immunoSEQ multiplex PCR; TCRdb's version includes in-frame clones alone and lacks a portion of them. The data show 300,000 to 450,000 clones, 85% to 90% seen once. Cohort 3 recovery required two negative PCRs, clearance, or symptom resolution. There are 13 residues in the CDR3. Trimming shortened V by 5 bases and J by 1 base, and 11 bases separated the two germline ends. CDR1 is SQVTM, CDR2 ANQGSEA, per germline. The receptor's source is a man aged 18-30 years who had recovered from COVID-19. Specimen: PBMCs or T cells enriched from blood (not recorded which). This chain links TRBV29-1 with TRBJ1-1; the D is unclear. The CDR3 DNA reads as TGCAGCGTTTCCGGAGGAAGGAACACTGAAGCTTTCTTT. It encodes CSVSGGRNTEAFF.